Listed below are T cell receptor beta chains from one sample, sequenced in a study of cytomegalovirus exposure and HLA in healthy donors. Using immunoSEQ multiplex PCR, the repertoire was profiled, and TCRdb retains in-frame clones only, with some absent. The specimen's table records roughly 200,000 clones. Sequencing used PBMCs. Receptors originate from a girl aged 2-15 years in good health and CMV-seropositive. The CDR3 runs from the conserved cysteine through the conserved F or W. D genes are given only for firm matches.

j_gene | d_gene | len | v_gene | CDR3aa | CDR3nt
TRBJ2-7 | - | 13 | TRBV6-5 | CASSYRITYEQYF | TGTGCCAGCAGTTACAGAATAACTTACGAGCAGTACTTC
TRBJ1-4 | - | 15 | TRBV15 | CATSREAGWNEKLFF | TGTGCCACCAGCAGAGAGGCAGGGTGGAATGAAAAACTGTTTTTT
TRBJ2-2 | - | 13 | TRBV5-4 | CASSQENTGELFF | TGTGCCAGCAGCCAGGAGAACACCGGGGAGCTGTTTTTT
TRBJ2-3 | TRBD1 | 18 | TRBV27 | CASSWRQGVRSSADTQYF | TGTGCCAGCAGTTGGAGACAGGGGGTCCGCTCTTCTGCAGATACGCAGTATTTT
TRBJ2-5 | - | 14 | TRBV29-1 | CSVVSAGVDETQYF | TGCAGCGTCGTATCGGCAGGGGTAGACGAGACCCAGTACTTC
TRBJ2-7 | - | 15 | TRBV28 | CASSFRLDTSYEQYF | TGTGCCAGCAGTTTTCGCCTCGATACTTCCTACGAGCAGTACTTC
TRBJ1-1 | - | 12 | TRBV7-2 | CASSQGVELPPF | TGTGCCAGCAGCCAAGGGGTTGAGCTTCCCCCCTTT
TRBJ1-3 | - | 12 | TRBV2 | CASSGEGNTIYF | TGTGCCAGCAGTGGCGAAGGAAACACCATATATTTT
TRBJ2-7 | - | 14 | TRBV18 | CASSPLPSSYEQYF | TGTGCCAGCTCACCACTCCCCAGCTCCTACGAGCAGTACTTC
TRBJ1-2 | - | 17 | TRBV18 | CASSPLEGRRTNYGYTF | TGTGCCAGCTCACCACTGGAAGGAAGGAGGACCAACTATGGCTACACCTTC
TRBJ2-5 | TRBD2 | 17 | TRBV4-1 | CASSVRTSGEGEETQYF | TGCGCCAGCAGTGTAAGGACTAGCGGCGAGGGCGAAGAGACCCAGTACTTC
TRBJ2-3 | - | 14 | TRBV9 | CASSVSPVADTQYF | TGTGCCAGCAGCGTGTCCCCAGTCGCAGATACGCAGTATTTT
TRBJ2-1 | TRBD1 | 14 | TRBV27 | CASSLAGTGFEQFF | TGTGCCAGCAGTTTAGCCGGGACAGGGTTTGAGCAGTTCTTC
TRBJ2-7 | TRBD2 | 15 | TRBV11-2 | CASSLGTSVSYEQYF | TGTGCCAGCAGCCTAGGGACTAGCGTCTCCTACGAGCAGTACTTC
TRBJ1-1 | TRBD1 | 15 | TRBV5-1 | CASSLGQGRNTEAFF | TGCGCCAGCAGCCTGGGACAGGGGAGGAACACTGAAGCTTTCTTT
TRBJ2-5 | - | 14 | TRBV27 | CASSFYPVQETQYF | TGTGCCAGCAGTTTTTATCCAGTACAAGAGACCCAGTACTTC
TRBJ1-5 | TRBD1 | 15 | TRBV2 | CASSAGTGGGQPQHF | TGTGCCAGCTCAGCCGGGACAGGGGGCGGTCAGCCCCAGCATTTT
TRBJ2-1 | TRBD1 | 18 | TRBV7-2 | CASSLEGDSGTGNNEQFF | TGTGCCAGCAGCTTGGAGGGCGATTCCGGGACAGGGAACAATGAGCAGTTCTTC
TRBJ1-2 | - | 14 | TRBV18 | CASSPGTDLYGYTF | TGTGCCAGCTCACCAGGTACAGATCTCTATGGCTACACCTTC
TRBJ1-1 | TRBD1 | 13 | TRBV19 | CASSIDRDTEAFF | TGTGCCAGTAGTATTGACAGGGACACTGAAGCTTTCTTT
TRBJ1-3 | TRBD1 | 14 | TRBV27 | CASSASGGRNTIYF | TGTGCCAGCAGTGCGTCAGGGGGAAGGAACACCATATATTTT
TRBJ2-3 | - | 14 | TRBV30 | CAWRLVASTDTQYF | TGTGCCTGGAGGCTAGTGGCAAGCACAGATACGCAGTATTTT
TRBJ2-7 | - | 11 | TRBV11-1 | CASSFAGEQYF | TGTGCCAGCAGCTTCGCGGGGGAGCAGTACTTC
TRBJ2-3 | - | 15 | TRBV28 | CASSQTGNARGTQYF | TGTGCCAGCAGCCAAACCGGGAACGCTCGGGGTACGCAGTATTTT
TRBJ1-2 | TRBD1 | 14 | TRBV4-1 | CASSQLPQGDGYTF | TGCGCCAGCAGCCAATTACCACAGGGGGATGGCTACACCTTC
TRBJ2-7 | TRBD1 | 12 | TRBV5-1 | CASQGQGYEQYF | TGCGCCAGTCAGGGACAGGGCTACGAGCAGTACTTC
TRBJ2-5 | - | 16 | TRBV7-2 | CASSLGTGSSQETQYF | TGTGCCAGCAGCCTTGGAACGGGATCCTCCCAAGAGACCCAGTACTTC
TRBJ2-7 | TRBD1 | 14 | TRBV10-3 | CAISERDRVAEQYF | TGTGCCATCAGTGAGCGCGACAGGGTGGCCGAGCAGTACTTC
TRBJ2-5 | - | 14 | TRBV5-1 | CASSLEGAQETQYF | TGCGCCAGCAGCTTGGAAGGGGCCCAAGAGACCCAGTACTTC
TRBJ2-2 | TRBD1 | 15 | TRBV5-1 | CASSATGGDTGELFF | TGCGCCAGCAGCGCGACAGGGGGGGACACCGGGGAGCTGTTTTTT
TRBJ1-4 | - | 15 | TRBV4-1 | CASSYGGATNEKLFF | TGCGCCAGCAGCTATGGGGGCGCGACTAATGAAAAACTGTTTTTT
TRBJ2-1 | TRBD2 | 17 | TRBV5-4 | CASSPPTGTSENNEQFF | TGTGCCAGCAGCCCACCCACCGGGACTAGCGAAAACAATGAGCAGTTCTTC
TRBJ2-7 | TRBD2 | 18 | TRBV11-3 | CASSLGGLRTSDIGEQYF | TGTGCCAGCAGCTTAGGGGGACTACGGACTAGCGACATCGGCGAGCAGTACTTC
TRBJ2-7 | TRBD2 | 15 | TRBV2 | CASSTGTSGPYEQYF | TGTGCCAGCAGCACCGGGACTAGCGGCCCCTACGAGCAGTACTTC
TRBJ1-1 | - | 13 | TRBV10-1 | CASSLTGDHEAFF | TGCGCCAGCAGCCTTACAGGAGACCATGAAGCTTTCTTT
TRBJ1-4 | TRBD1 | 16 | TRBV9 | CASSVGAGQGNEKLFF | TGTGCCAGCAGCGTAGGGGCGGGACAGGGGAATGAAAAACTGTTTTTT
TRBJ2-7 | TRBD2 | 16 | TRBV18 | CASSPLGTSGGYEQYF | TGTGCCAGCTCACCCCTCGGGACTAGCGGGGGGTACGAGCAGTACTTC
TRBJ1-4 | - | 14 | TRBV2 | CASADLAGGEKLFF | TGTGCCAGCGCGGATCTGGCTGGAGGCGAAAAACTGTTTTTT
TRBJ2-7 | TRBD2 | 14 | TRBV10-3 | CAIRSGRGNYEQYF | TGTGCCATCAGGAGCGGGAGAGGGAACTACGAGCAGTACTTC
TRBJ2-1 | - | 12 | TRBV29-1 | CSVEGERGEQFF | TGCAGCGTTGAAGGTGAAAGAGGAGAGCAGTTCTTC
TRBJ2-7 | - | 16 | TRBV4-1 | CASSQDETSLGYEQYF | TGCGCCAGCAGCCAAGATGAAACTAGCCTCGGCTACGAGCAGTACTTC
TRBJ2-7 | TRBD1 | 13 | TRBV25-1 | CASRGTATYEQYF | TGTGCCAGCAGGGGGACAGCAACCTACGAGCAGTACTTC
TRBJ2-1 | TRBD2 | 15 | TRBV7-2 | CASSLTSGRADEQFF | TGTGCCAGCAGCTTGACTAGCGGGAGGGCGGATGAGCAGTTCTTC
TRBJ1-2 | - | 14 | TRBV29-1 | CSVARIGIFYGYTF | TGCAGCGTTGCGAGAATCGGGATCTTCTATGGCTACACCTTC
TRBJ1-1 | TRBD1 | 14 | TRBV18 | CASSLRDRTTEAFF | TGTGCCAGCTCACTACGGGACAGGACCACCGAAGCTTTCTTT
TRBJ1-1 | - | 14 | TRBV5-1 | CASSSPGGNTEAFF | TGCGCCAGCAGCTCGCCGGGAGGCAACACTGAAGCTTTCTTT
TRBJ2-1 | - | 15 | TRBV7-2 | CATGLLLARANEQFF | TGTGCCACCGGATTACTACTAGCACGGGCCAATGAGCAGTTCTTC
TRBJ1-1 | - | 13 | TRBV30 | CAWSVQMDTEAFF | TGTGCCTGGAGTGTACAGATGGACACTGAAGCTTTCTTT
TRBJ1-1 | - | 14 | TRBV5-1 | CASSPTEMNTEAFF | TGCGCCAGCAGCCCTACAGAGATGAACACTGAAGCTTTCTTT
TRBJ2-7 | TRBD1 | 16 | TRBV19 | CASSIRPGQGIHEQYF | TGTGCCAGTAGTATCAGGCCCGGACAGGGGATCCACGAGCAGTACTTC